This T cell receptor (beta chain) was identified during a study of shared clonotypes between healthy human individuals. Sequencing used immunoSEQ multiplex PCR; TCRdb keeps in-frame clones, though not all of them. The repertoire includes around 2,000,000 clones, about 95% of them detected once, and 1.2% sits in the top ten. The V end lost 1 base, the J end lost 2 bases, and 11 bases lay between the germline ends. The CDR3 contains 16 residues. CDR1 and CDR2 (germline): SGHTA, FQGTGA. Naive CD8 cells lacked CD45RO and underwent positive selection for CCR7, leaving out terminally differentiated effector memory CD45RA+ cells. Every donor was a Caucasian adult from Nashville, Tennessee. Study conclusions and caveats: Large sequencing depth failed to make sorted-subset sequencing complete, rarefaction showed. Between a few donors, naive CD4 clonotypes were shared at a level of about 5%.

For this clone: Its antigen is as yet unknown.

This chain links TRBV7-3 with TRBJ2-2, with a weak D call TRBD2 (5 bases). The sequenced material came from naive CD8+ T cells sorted from blood. The clonotype comes from a man aged 18 to 29 in good health. The DNA of the CDR3 is TGTGCCAGCAGCTTAAATCCCGGGGTAAACACCGGGGAGCTGTTTTTT. This codes for CASSLNPGVNTGELFF.